Listed here are 31 T cell receptor beta chains from one sample, sequenced in a study of PD-1 blockade in mismatch repair-deficient tumors. Here immunoSEQ multiplex PCR was the method, and the copy in TCRdb shows in-frame clones only, minus some. Among some 130,000 clones listed, around nine tenths were seen once. The sample in question was peripheral blood, obtained about 17 months after starting pembrolizumab. The receptors were gathered from an adult with mismatch repair-deficient cancer.

This chain connects TRBV5-6 to TRBJ2-1; D remains ambiguous. V shed 1 base and J shed 6 bases, with 5 bases lying between them. Per the germline V gene, CDR1 is SGHDT and CDR2 is YYEEEE. CDR3 length equals 12 residues. CDR3 coding DNA: TGTGCCAGCAGCTTGAGGGTCAATGAGCAGTTCTTC. It is translated as CASSLRVNEQFF.

The V gene is TRBV6-5, the J gene TRBJ1-5, with D unresolved. The CDR3 contains 13 residues. V lost 8 bases and J lost 8, with 16 bases in between. Germline loops: CDR1 MNHEY, CDR2 SVGAGI. The CDR3 here is CASSTGWMEPQHF. The CDR3 DNA sequence: TGTGCCAGCTCCACGGGCTGGATGGAGCCCCAGCATTTT.

The V gene is TRBV10-3, the J gene TRBJ2-7; the D call may be TRBD1 or TRBD2 (5 bases each). V was cut by 4 bases and J by 0 bases, with 19 bases left in between. This CDR3 is built from 17 residues. Germline CDR1 ENHRY, CDR2 SYGVKD. The CDR3 nucleotides read TGTGCCATCAGTGTCCAATCCGGGACGCAGGCCTCCTACGAGCAGTACTTC. It specifies CAISVQSGTQASYEQYF.

The chain joins TRBV29-1 to TRBJ2-5; no clear D gene. The CDR3 totals 14 residues. V was pared by 6 bases and J by 4 bases, with 18 bases between. CDR1 and CDR2 (germline): SQVTM, ANQGSEA. CDR3 coding DNA: TGCAGCGTATTCCTTGTCAGCTCAGGAGAGACCCAGTACTTC. Amino acid sequence: CSVFLVSSGETQYF. Supplemented by reference TRBV29-1 and TRBJ2-5, the full variable domain reads SAVISQKPSRDICQRGTSLTIQCQVDSQVTMMFWYRQQPGQSLTLIATANQGSEATYESGFVIDKFPISRPNLTFSTLTVSNMSPEDSSIYLCSVFLVSSGETQYFGPGTRLLVL.

This clone was seen once. J is TRBJ2-1 and V is TRBV9, with a possible D match to TRBD2 (6 bases). V was clipped by 6 bases and J by 0 bases, with 10 bases between them. CDR1 SGDLS and CDR2 YYNGEE come from the germline V gene. This CDR3 has 14 residues. In DNA, the CDR3 is TGTGCCAGCACCGTTAGCGGCTCCTACAATGAGCAGTTCTTC. Protein product: CASTVSGSYNEQFF.

CDR3 protein: CASSLTGGGGNEQFF. The CDR3 DNA follows: TGTGCCAGCAGCCTGACCGGGGGAGGAGGGAATGAGCAGTTCTTC. This chain uses TRBV11-2 with TRBJ2-1, with D maybe TRBD2 (6 bases). Trimming pared 5 bases from V and 7 bases from J, leaving 18 bases between. The germline gives CDR1 SGHAT, CDR2 FQNNGV. The CDR3 is 15 residues long.

The rearrangement uses TRBV6-5 and TRBJ1-3; maybe TRBD1 (6 bases). The CDR3 has 15 amino acids. V was shortened by 4 bases and J by 4 bases, with 14 bases between the two germline ends. Germline V gene data show CDR1 as MNHEY and CDR2 as SVGAGI. The CDR3 is CASSSTGSGGNTIYF. CDR3 coding DNA: TGTGCCAGCAGTTCAACAGGGTCTGGCGGAAACACCATATATTTT.

The chain carries TRBV19 and TRBJ2-1, with unresolved D. This CDR3 has 12 amino acids. The germline CDR1 and CDR2 sequences are LNHDA and SQIVND (reference sequence). The V end was cut by 1 base, the J end by 7 bases, with 5 bases between. CDR3 in DNA: TGTGCCAGTAGTATAGGGGGAAATGAGCAGTTCTTC. This codes for CASSIGGNEQFF.

This chain uses TRBV4-1 with TRBJ2-7; D possibly corresponds to TRBD2 (6 bases). CDR1 and CDR2 from the germline V gene are MGHRA and YSYEKL. V was shortened by 0 bases and J by 1 base, with 13 bases between the two germline ends. The CDR3 totals 16 residues. Written as DNA, the CDR3 is TGCGCCAGCAGCCAAGATATCGGACTACCTTCCTACGAGCAGTACTTC. This gives the protein CASSQDIGLPSYEQYF.

As regards this clone: Other DNA sequences from this sample encode an identical CDR3 as well. V gene TRBV9 combines with J gene TRBJ2-7; D unclear. The germline V and J ends were trimmed by 0 bases and 2 bases, with 9 bases remaining between them. This CDR3 region has 14 residues. The germline V gene has CDR1 SGDLS and CDR2 YYNGEE. The CDR3 is CASSVGTGAYEQYF. DNA for the CDR3: TGTGCCAGCAGCGTAGGAACGGGTGCCTACGAGCAGTACTTC.

The gene calls are TRBV11-2 and TRBJ1-1; TRBD1 is a possible D gene (6 bases). Germline V gene sequence: CDR1 SGHAT, CDR2 FQNNGV. The ends were cut back, 5 bases at V and 0 bases at J, with 13 bases in the middle. The CDR3 extends over 15 amino acids. The CDR3 DNA is TGTGCCAGCAGCCCACGGACAGTATTGAACACTGAAGCTTTCTTT. The encoded protein is CASSPRTVLNTEAFF.

A few counts support this clone. V gene TRBV19 combines with J gene TRBJ2-4; possibly TRBD1 or TRBD2 for D (5 bases each). CDR3 size: 12 residues. Germline V gives CDR1 LNHDA, CDR2 SQIVND (reference sequence). Trimming took off 3 bases at V and 8 bases at J, with 8 bases between the two ends. In DNA, the CDR3 is TGTGCCAGTAGTATTGGGGGACACATTCAGTACTTC. Its protein product is CASSIGGHIQYF.

The chain combines TRBV7-3 with TRBJ2-1; a weak D match, TRBD2 (6 bases). The CDR3 length is 13 residues. V lost 2 bases, J lost 6 bases, and 8 bases lay in between. The germline CDR1 and CDR2 sequences are SGHTA and FQGTGA. CDR3 nucleotide sequence: TGTGCCAGCAGCTTAGCGGGGACCAATGAGCAGTTCTTC. Translating it yields CASSLAGTNEQFF.

The chain carries TRBV7-3 and TRBJ2-1; no clear D gene. CDR3 size: 13 residues. Trimming cost V 2 bases and J 6 bases, with 8 bases left between them. From germline, CDR1 is SGHTA and CDR2 FQGTGA. CDR3 coding DNA: TGTGCCAGCAGCTTAGGGCCGGGCAATGAGCAGTTCTTC. Its protein product is CASSLGPGNEQFF.

The chain recombines TRBV27 with TRBJ2-5, with 11 bases lining up with TRBD2. CDR1 and CDR2 (germline): MNHEY, SMNVEV (reference sequence). Trimming removed 7 bases from V and 5 bases from J; junction bases left unmatched: 15. This CDR3 is 17 amino acids long. DNA of the CDR3: TGTGCCAGCACCCCTTTAGCGGGAGGGACTAATTGGGAGACCCAGTACTTC. Its translation is CASTPLAGGTNWETQYF.

CDR3 in amino acids: CASSLEVMGPGLDTQYF. The CDR3 nucleotides are TGTGCCAGCAGCTTAGAAGTAATGGGACCGGGCCTAGATACGCAGTATTTT. V gene TRBV11-2 combines with J gene TRBJ2-3, with D perhaps being TRBD1 or TRBD2 (5 bases each). CDR1 and CDR2 from the germline V gene are SGHAT and FQNNGV. The germline V and J ends were trimmed by 0 bases and 5 bases, with 18 bases remaining between them. This CDR3 has 17 amino acids.

This chain uses TRBV25-1 with TRBJ2-7, with TRBD1 matching 7 bases. From germline, CDR1 is MGHDK and CDR2 SYGVNS. Germline trimming cut 3 bases from V and 1 base from J; bases unmatched to any gene: 9. This CDR3 is built from 16 residues. CDR3 amino acids: CASSEFPGTVSYEQYF. The CDR3 DNA reads as TGTGCCAGCAGTGAGTTTCCCGGGACAGTTTCCTACGAGCAGTACTTC.

The J gene is TRBJ2-5, the V gene TRBV11-2, with a possible D match to TRBD2 (6 bases). The CDR3 is 15 amino acids. From germline, CDR1 is SGHAT and CDR2 FQNNGV. The ends were cut back, 5 bases at V and 2 bases at J, with 15 bases in the middle. The CDR3 loop is CASSPRARGQETQYF. DNA of the CDR3: TGTGCCAGCAGCCCCCGGGCGCGGGGTCAAGAGACCCAGTACTTC.

The V and J genes are TRBV5-4 and TRBJ2-5, with D maybe TRBD2 (7 bases). Trimming took 3 bases from V and 3 from J, leaving 12 bases between them. The CDR3 runs 14 residues. Germline CDR1 reads SGHNT; CDR2 reads YYREEE (reference sequence). Here the CDR3 reads CASSWRGGEETQYF. CDR3 coding DNA: TGTGCCAGCAGCTGGAGGGGGGGCGAAGAGACCCAGTACTTC.

The chain uses TRBV5-4 and TRBJ2-3, with TRBD1 matching over 8 bases. The CDR3 loop spans 13 amino acids. From germline, CDR1 is SGHNT and CDR2 YYREEE (reference sequence). V lost 4 bases to trimming and J lost 6 bases; unmatched junction nucleotides: 4. The CDR3 DNA reads as TGTGCCAGCAGCCCCGACAGGGGTGATACGCAGTATTTT. It codes for CASSPDRGDTQYF. Looking up the rest from reference TRBV5-4 and TRBJ2-3 gives the full variable domain: ETGVTQSPTHLIKTRGQQVTLRCSSQSGHNTVSWYQQALGQGPQFIFQYYREEENGRGNFPPRFSGLQFPNYSSELNVNALELDDSALYLCASSPDRGDTQYFGPGTRLTVL.

This chain links TRBV9 with TRBJ2-7; 9 positions match TRBD1. The length of the CDR3 is 15 residues. Trimming took 4 bases from V and 4 from J; bases not matched to a gene: 9. Germline V lookup: CDR1 SGDLS, CDR2 YYNGEE. The CDR3 loop reads CASSPTGTGWYEQYF. The CDR3 DNA reads TGTGCCAGCAGCCCGACCGGGACAGGGTGGTACGAGCAGTACTTC.

The chain is built from TRBV28 and TRBJ1-2, with a possible D match to TRBD1 (5 bases). The CDR3 has 13 residues. Germline assignment: CDR1 MDHEN and CDR2 SYDVKM. With 5 bases removed from V and 5 bases from J, the gap between germline ends came to 12 bases. CDR3: CASSTTGSYGYTF. The CDR3 DNA is TGTGCCAGCAGTACTACAGGTTCTTATGGCTACACCTTC.

The chain joins TRBV6-5 to TRBJ1-4; no clear D gene. The V end was cut by 2 bases, the J end by 0 bases, with 4 bases between. The CDR3 is 14 residues long. Germline V gene data show CDR1 as MNHEY and CDR2 as SVGAGI. The CDR3 protein is CASSYGTTNEKLFF. CDR3 coding DNA: TGTGCCAGCAGTTACGGGACAACTAATGAAAAACTGTTTTTT.

CDR3 region: CASSLTGAGNTIYF. CDR3 DNA sequence: TGTGCCAGCAGTTTAACAGGGGCTGGAAACACCATATATTTT. The genes are TRBV28 and TRBJ1-3; 7 bases agree with TRBD1. The CDR3 runs to 14 residues. Germline CDR1 is MDHEN and CDR2 is SYDVKM. The trim removed 2 bases at V and 2 bases at J, leaving 0 bases unmatched.

This clone has just a few counts. V and J are TRBV6-6 and TRBJ2-7; D may match TRBD1 or TRBD2 (5 bases each). Germline CDR1 and CDR2: MNHNY and SVGAGI (reference sequence). The CDR3 is 12 residues long. The CDR3 spells CATGLVSYEQYF. CDR3 nucleotide sequence: TGTGCGACGGGGCTAGTATCCTACGAGCAGTACTTC.

In DNA, the CDR3 is TGTGCCAGCAGTTACCTGCGGGACTATGGCTACACCTTC. Translated: CASSYLRDYGYTF. The V and J genes are TRBV6-5 and TRBJ1-2, with D unclear. The CDR3 extends over 13 amino acids. V dropped 2 bases and J dropped 3 bases, with 7 bases sitting between them. Germline assignment: CDR1 MNHEY and CDR2 SVGAGI.

This clone turned up a few times. The rearrangement links TRBV11-3 to TRBJ2-7; D may be TRBD1 (5 bases). This CDR3 contains 14 residues. Germline values: CDR1 SGHNT, CDR2 YENEEA. Trimming removed 3 bases from V and 0 bases from J, with 9 bases in between. CDR3 bases: TGTGCCAGCAGCTTGGGGCAGAGCTCCTACGAGCAGTACTTC. Protein sequence: CASSLGQSSYEQYF.

The chain combines TRBV19 with TRBJ2-2; 8 nucleotides line up with TRBD1. CDR1 and CDR2 from the germline V gene are LNHDA and SQIVND (reference sequence). This CDR3 contains 15 residues. V dropped 8 bases and J dropped 0; count of bases not matched to a gene: 5. The CDR3 DNA is TGTGCCAGTGCCAGGGACAGGCCGAACACCGGGGAGCTGTTTTTT. Translating it yields CASARDRPNTGELFF.

The V call is TRBV4-3, the J call TRBJ2-2, with 10 bases that match TRBD1. The CDR3 runs to 16 residues. Germline V gene sequence: CDR1 LGHNA, CDR2 YSLEER. V lost 8 bases to trimming and J lost 3 bases; unmatched junction nucleotides: 9. The CDR3 reads CASQEGTGEDTGELFF. The DNA for the CDR3 is TGCGCCAGCCAAGAAGGGACAGGGGAGGACACCGGGGAGCTGTTTTTT.

The chain has TRBV29-1 and TRBJ1-1; the match to TRBD1 covers 8 bases. The V gene end was trimmed by 5 bases and the J gene end by 1 base; junction bases not matched to a gene: 3. CDR1 is SQVTM, CDR2 ANQGSEA, per germline. The CDR3 is 13 amino acids. The CDR3: CSVRQGSNTEAFF. For the CDR3, the DNA is TGCAGCGTTAGACAGGGGTCGAACACTGAAGCTTTCTTT.

V is TRBV6-5 and J is TRBJ2-5; tentatively, D is TRBD1 (6 bases). V was cut by 6 bases and J by 1 base, with 12 bases left in between. The length of the CDR3 is 14 residues. CDR1 is MNHEY, CDR2 SVGAGI, per germline. The CDR3 region has the DNA TGTGCCAGCAGGCGTACAGGGTTCCAAGAGACCCAGTACTTC. Translation gives CASRRTGFQETQYF.